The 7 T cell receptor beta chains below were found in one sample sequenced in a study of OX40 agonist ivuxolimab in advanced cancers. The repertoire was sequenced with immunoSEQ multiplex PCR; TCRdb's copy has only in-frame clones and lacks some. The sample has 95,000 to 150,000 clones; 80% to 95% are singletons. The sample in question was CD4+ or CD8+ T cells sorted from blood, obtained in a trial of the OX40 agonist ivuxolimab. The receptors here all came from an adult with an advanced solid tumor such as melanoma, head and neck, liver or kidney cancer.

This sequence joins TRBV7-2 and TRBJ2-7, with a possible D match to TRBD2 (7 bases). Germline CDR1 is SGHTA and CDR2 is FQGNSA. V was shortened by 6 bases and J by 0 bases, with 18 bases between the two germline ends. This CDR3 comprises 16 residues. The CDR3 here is CASRMSAGASSYEQYF. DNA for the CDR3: TGTGCCAGCAGAATGTCCGCGGGGGCCTCCTCCTACGAGCAGTACTTC.

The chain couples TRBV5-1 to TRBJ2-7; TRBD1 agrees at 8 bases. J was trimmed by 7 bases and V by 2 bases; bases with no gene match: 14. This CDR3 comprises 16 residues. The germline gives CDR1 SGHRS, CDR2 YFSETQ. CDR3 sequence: CASSLHPTGAAGEQYF. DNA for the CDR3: TGCGCCAGCAGCTTACACCCGACAGGGGCCGCGGGAGAGCAGTACTTC.

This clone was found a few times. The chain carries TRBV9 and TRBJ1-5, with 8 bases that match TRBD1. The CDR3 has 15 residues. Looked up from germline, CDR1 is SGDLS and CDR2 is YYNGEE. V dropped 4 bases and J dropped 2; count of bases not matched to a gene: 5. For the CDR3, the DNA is TGTGCCAGCAGCCCCGGGACAGGCCGCAATCAGCCCCAGCATTTT. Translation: CASSPGTGRNQPQHF.

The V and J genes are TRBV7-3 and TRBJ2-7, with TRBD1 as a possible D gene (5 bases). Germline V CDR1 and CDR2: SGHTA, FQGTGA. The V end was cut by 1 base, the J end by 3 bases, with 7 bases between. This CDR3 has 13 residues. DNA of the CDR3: TGTGCCAGCAGCTTAAATACAGGCTACGAGCAGTACTTC. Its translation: CASSLNTGYEQYF.

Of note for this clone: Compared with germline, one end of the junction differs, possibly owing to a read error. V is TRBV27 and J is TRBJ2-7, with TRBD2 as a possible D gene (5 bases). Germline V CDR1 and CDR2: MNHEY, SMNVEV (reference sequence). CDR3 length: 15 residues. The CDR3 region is CASSLWVSGSHEQYF. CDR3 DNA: TGTGCCAGCAGTTTATGGGTCAGCGGCTCCCACGAGCAGTACTTC.

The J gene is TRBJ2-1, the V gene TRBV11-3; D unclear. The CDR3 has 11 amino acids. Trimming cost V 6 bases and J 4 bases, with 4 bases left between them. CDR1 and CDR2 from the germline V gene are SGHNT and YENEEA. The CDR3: CASRSYNEQFF. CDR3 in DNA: TGTGCCAGCAGGTCTTACAATGAGCAGTTCTTC.

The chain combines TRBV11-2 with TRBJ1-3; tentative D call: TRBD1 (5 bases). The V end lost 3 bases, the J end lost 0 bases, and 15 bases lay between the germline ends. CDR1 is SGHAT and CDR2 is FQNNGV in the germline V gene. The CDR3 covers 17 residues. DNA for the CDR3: TGTGCCAGCAGCTTCACCGGGGCCGGAAGCTCTGGAAACACCATATATTTT. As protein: CASSFTGAGSSGNTIYF.